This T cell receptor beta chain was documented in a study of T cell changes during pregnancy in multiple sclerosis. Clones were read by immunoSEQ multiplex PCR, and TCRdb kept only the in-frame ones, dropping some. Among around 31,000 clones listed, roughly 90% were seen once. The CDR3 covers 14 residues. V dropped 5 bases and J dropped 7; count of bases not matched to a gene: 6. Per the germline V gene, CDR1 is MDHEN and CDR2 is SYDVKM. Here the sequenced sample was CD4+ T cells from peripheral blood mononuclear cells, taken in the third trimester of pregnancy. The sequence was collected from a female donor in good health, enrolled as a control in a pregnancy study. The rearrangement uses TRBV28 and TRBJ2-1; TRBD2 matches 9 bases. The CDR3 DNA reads TGTGCCAGCAGTCCCGGGACTAGCCGGAATGAGCAGTTCTTC. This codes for CASSPGTSRNEQFF.